In this sample, the clone carrying this TCR beta chain turned up a few times. Its specificity is not known. Library construction for TCR beta used iRepertoire HTBI primers and Arm-PCR of CDR3 regions. Each CDR3 protein gets one entry after TCRdb re-called the multiplex PCR reads with MiXCR. The repertoire includes about 450,000 distinct CDR3 sequences, 13% to 15% of them detected once, and approximately 15% sits in the top ten. The data stem from a study of regulatory T cells in long-lasting Graves disease. General study points: A limited number of samples was an acknowledged limitation.

Germline V gives CDR1 MNHEY, CDR2 SVGEGT. The CDR3 length is 14 residues. V dropped 5 bases and J dropped 9 bases, with 14 bases sitting between them. Specified time point: newly diagnosed GD, antithyroid drugs for less than 3 months. TCR sequences were obtained from RNA taken from PBMCs. This sample was shared with a second study, whose subject was T cells in Graves' hyperthyroidism and ophthalmopathy. According to that study: The model predicted ophthalmopathy a median around six months before onset.

The V and J genes are TRBV6-2 or TRBV6-3 and TRBJ1-6, with D hard to call. The material sequenced was peripheral blood mononuclear cells (PBMCs), taken at new diagnosis, from a patient treated with antithyroid drugs. This sequence was found in a woman between 45 and 60 years old with Graves disease. This CDR3 reads CASSEREAGSPLHF. CDR3 sequence (DNA): TGTGCCAGCAGTGAAAGGGAAGCAGGTTCACCCCTCCACTTT.